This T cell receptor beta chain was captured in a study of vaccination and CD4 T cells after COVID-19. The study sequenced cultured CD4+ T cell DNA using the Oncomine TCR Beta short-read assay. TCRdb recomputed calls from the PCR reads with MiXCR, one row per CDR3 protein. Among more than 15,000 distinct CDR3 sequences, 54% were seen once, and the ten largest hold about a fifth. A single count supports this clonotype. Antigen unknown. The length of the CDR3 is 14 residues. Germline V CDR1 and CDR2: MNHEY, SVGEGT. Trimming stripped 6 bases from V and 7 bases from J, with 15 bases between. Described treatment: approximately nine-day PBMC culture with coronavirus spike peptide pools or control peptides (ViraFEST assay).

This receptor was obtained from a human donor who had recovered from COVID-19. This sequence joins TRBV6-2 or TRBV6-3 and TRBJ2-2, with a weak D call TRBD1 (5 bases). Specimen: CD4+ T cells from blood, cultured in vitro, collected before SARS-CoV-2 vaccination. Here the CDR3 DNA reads TGTGCCAGCAGCTTCAGGGTCCGTAACGGGGAGCTGTTTTTT. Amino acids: CASSFRVRNGELFF.